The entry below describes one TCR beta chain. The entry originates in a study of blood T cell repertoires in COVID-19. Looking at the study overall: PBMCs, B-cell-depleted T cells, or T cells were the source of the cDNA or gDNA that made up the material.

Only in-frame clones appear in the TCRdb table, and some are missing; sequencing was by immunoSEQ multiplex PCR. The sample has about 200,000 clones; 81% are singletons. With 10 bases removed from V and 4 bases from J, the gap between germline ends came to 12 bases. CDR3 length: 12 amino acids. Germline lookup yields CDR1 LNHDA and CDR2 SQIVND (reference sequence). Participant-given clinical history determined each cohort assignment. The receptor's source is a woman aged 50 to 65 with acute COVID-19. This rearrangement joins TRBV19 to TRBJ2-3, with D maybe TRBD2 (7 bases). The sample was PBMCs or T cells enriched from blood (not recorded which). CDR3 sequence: CATRGGSDTQYF. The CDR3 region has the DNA TGTGCCACCCGCGGGGGCTCAGATACGCAGTATTTT.